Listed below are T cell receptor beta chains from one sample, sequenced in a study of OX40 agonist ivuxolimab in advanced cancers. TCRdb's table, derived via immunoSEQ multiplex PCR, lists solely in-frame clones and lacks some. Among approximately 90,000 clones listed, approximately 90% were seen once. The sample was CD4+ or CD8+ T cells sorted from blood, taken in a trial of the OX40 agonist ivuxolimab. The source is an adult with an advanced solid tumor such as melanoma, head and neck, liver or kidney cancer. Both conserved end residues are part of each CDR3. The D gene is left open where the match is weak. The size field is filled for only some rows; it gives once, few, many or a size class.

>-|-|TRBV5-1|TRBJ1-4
TGCGCCAGCAGCATTTCAACTAATGAAAAACTGTTTTTT
CASSISTNEKLFF
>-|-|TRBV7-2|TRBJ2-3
TGTGCCAGCAGCCCTGGGGGGCCCATTTCGGATACGCAGTATTTT
CASSPGGPISDTQYF
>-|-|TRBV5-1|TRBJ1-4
TGCGCCAGCAGCTTGAGGGGGATGACTAATGAAAAACTGTTTTTT
CASSLRGMTNEKLFF
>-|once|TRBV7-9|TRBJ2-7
TGTGCCAGCAGCACATACTACGAGCAGTACTTC
CASSTYYEQYF
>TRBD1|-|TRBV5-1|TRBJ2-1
TGCGCCAGCAGCTTGGCAGGTTCGGGACAGGGAGGCAATGAGCAGTTCTTC
CASSLAGSGQGGNEQFF
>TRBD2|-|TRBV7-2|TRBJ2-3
TGTGCCAGCAGCTTAAGCGGGGGAGGGTTCACAGATACGCAGTATTTT
CASSLSGGGFTDTQYF
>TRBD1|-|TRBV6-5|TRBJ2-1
TGTGCCAGTAGGGGGCCCTACAATGAGCAGTTCTTC
CASRGPYNEQFF
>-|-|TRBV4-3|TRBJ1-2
TGCGCCAGCAGCTCGGAGCGCAGGGGTAACTATGGCTACACCTTC
CASSSERRGNYGYTF
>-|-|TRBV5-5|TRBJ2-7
TGTGCCAGCAGCCCAACTTCGGTGGGTTCCTACGAGCAGTACTTC
CASSPTSVGSYEQYF
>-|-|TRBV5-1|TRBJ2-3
TGCGCCAGCAGCCCGGGTTGGGGACCACTCGCAGATACGCAGTATTTT
CASSPGWGPLADTQYF
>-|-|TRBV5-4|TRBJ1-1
TGTGCCAGCAGCTTGGGTTTAGATGTGAACACTGAAGCTTTCTTT
CASSLGLDVNTEAFF
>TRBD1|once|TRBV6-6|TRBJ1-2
TGTGCCAGCAGTCCGACAGGGTCGTACGGCTACACCTTC
CASSPTGSYGYTF
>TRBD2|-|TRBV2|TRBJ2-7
TGTGCCAGCAGGGGTCAGGGCGGGGGCGAGCAGTACTTC
CASRGQGGGEQYF
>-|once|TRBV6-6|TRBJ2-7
TGTGCCAGCATCACAACCCAGGGGGAGCAGTACTTC
CASITTQGEQYF
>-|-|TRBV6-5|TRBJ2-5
TGTGCCAGCAGTTCACGGACGGGATCGGAGACCCAGTACTTC
CASSSRTGSETQYF
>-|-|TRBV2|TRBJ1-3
TGTGCCAGCAGTTTCGGGGGGCGCTTGGGAAACACCATATATTTT
CASSFGGRLGNTIYF
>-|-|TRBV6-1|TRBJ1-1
TGTGCCAGCAGTAAGACAGGGAACACTGAAGCTTTCTTT
CASSKTGNTEAFF
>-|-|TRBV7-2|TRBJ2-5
TGTGCCAGCAGCGCCCCCGGGCGGGGGACACAAGAGACCCAGTACTTC
CASSAPGRGTQETQYF
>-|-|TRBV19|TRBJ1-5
TGTGCCACTAGAGGGGTGGGCGGTAGCAATCAGCCCCAGCATTTT
CATRGVGGSNQPQHF
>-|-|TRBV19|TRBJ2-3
TGTGCCAGTAGTATCCCTCAGGGGTGGAACACAGATACGCAGTATTTT
CASSIPQGWNTDTQYF
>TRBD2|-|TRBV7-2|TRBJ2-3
TGTGCCAGCAGCAAGACTAGCGGGGGGGCGCGAGATACGCAGTATTTT
CASSKTSGGARDTQYF
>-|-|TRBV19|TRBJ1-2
TGTGCCAGTAGCGAACAGGTTAACTATGGCTACACCTTC
CASSEQVNYGYTF
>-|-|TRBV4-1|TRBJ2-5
TGCGCCAGCAGCCAAGGAGGGATTAGAGAGACCCAGTACTTC
CASSQGGIRETQYF
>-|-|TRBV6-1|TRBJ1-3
TGTGCCAGCAGTGCAAGTCGGCAGTTAAGAAACACCATATATTTT
CASSASRQLRNTIYF
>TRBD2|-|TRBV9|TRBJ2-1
TGTGCCAGCACCGGGACTAGCGGGTCCGTTGGGGAGCAGTTCTTC
CASTGTSGSVGEQFF
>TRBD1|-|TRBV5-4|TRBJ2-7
TGTGCCAGCAGCACCAGGGGGACCTACGAGCAGTACTTC
CASSTRGTYEQYF
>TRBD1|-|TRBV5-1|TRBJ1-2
TGCGCCAGCAGCTTGGACAGGGGCTATGGCTACACCTTC
CASSLDRGYGYTF
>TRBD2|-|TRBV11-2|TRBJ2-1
TGTGCCAGCAGCGGCCTGACAGGTGGGAGTAGCGGGGGGTACAATGAGCAGTTCTTC
CASSGLTGGSSGGYNEQFF
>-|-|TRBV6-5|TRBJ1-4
TGTGCCAGCAGTTACAGGGAGGCTGGACTGTTTTTT
CASSYREAGLFF
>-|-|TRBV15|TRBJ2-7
TGTGCCACCAGCAGGGGCTACTCCTACGAGCAGTACTTC
CATSRGYSYEQYF
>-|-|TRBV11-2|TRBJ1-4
TGTGCCAGCAGCCCGGGGGCAACTAATGAAAAACTGTTTTTT
CASSPGATNEKLFF